One sample yielded the 25 T cell receptor beta chains listed below, sequenced in a study of T cell responses to AZD1222 COVID-19 vaccine. The table came from immunoSEQ multiplex PCR; TCRdb's copy has only in-frame clones and leaves some out. Of around 110,000 clones listed, more than 75% were seen once; the top ten hold 7.5% to 8%. The material sequenced was peripheral blood, taken on day 0 of AZD1222 vaccination. The receptors were sampled from an adult in good health.

The rearrangement links TRBV27 to TRBJ2-5, with 7 bases identical to TRBD1. V shed 8 bases, J shed 5 bases, and the junction held 14 bases outside the gene matches. The CDR3 is 15 residues long. Germline V gene data show CDR1 as MNHEY and CDR2 as SMNVEV (reference sequence). For the CDR3, the DNA is TGTGCCAGCTGCCCCGTAAGGGGGCAAAGGGAGACCCAGTACTTC. This codes for CASCPVRGQRETQYF.

The genes are TRBV4-1 and TRBJ1-1; maybe TRBD1 (5 bases). CDR1 is MGHRA and CDR2 is YSYEKL in the germline V gene. The CDR3 spans 15 residues. The V end was cut by 3 bases, the J end by 2 bases, with 13 bases between. CDR3 loop: CASSQAPRANTEAFF. The DNA for the CDR3 is TGCGCCAGCAGCCAGGCTCCCAGGGCAAACACTGAAGCTTTCTTT.

This rearrangement joins TRBV7-9 to TRBJ2-1; D remains unclear. V gave up 2 bases and J gave up 9 bases, with 20 bases separating them. Germline V gene data show CDR1 as SEHNR and CDR2 as FQNEAQ (reference sequence). The length of the CDR3 is 16 residues. This CDR3 reads CASSLNRYRVAGEQFF. In DNA form, the CDR3 reads TGTGCCAGCAGCTTAAATCGGTATAGGGTGGCCGGTGAGCAGTTCTTC.

This chain connects TRBV28 to TRBJ1-5; TRBD1 matches at 8 bases. The CDR3 has 13 amino acids. Per the germline V gene, CDR1 is MDHEN and CDR2 is SYDVKM. The J segment lost 7 bases and the V segment lost 6 bases, leaving 5 bases of the junction unmatched. The DNA for the CDR3 is TGTGCCAGCAGCACGACAGGGGTACAGCCCCAGCATTTT. It specifies CASSTTGVQPQHF.

The V and J genes are TRBV7-9 and TRBJ2-7, with TRBD1 matching 8 bases. Germline V CDR1 and CDR2: SEHNR, FQNEAQ (reference sequence). The CDR3 is made up of 15 amino acids. V lost 5 bases and J lost 3; bases outside the gene matches: 9. CDR3: CASSDPGQAIYEQYF. The DNA for the CDR3 is TGTGCCAGCAGCGATCCGGGACAGGCGATCTACGAGCAGTACTTC.

This chain uses TRBV2 with TRBJ1-1; D is ambiguous. Germline CDR1 and CDR2: SNHLY and FYNNEI. Trimming removed 7 bases from V and 5 bases from J, with 14 bases in between. The CDR3 is 13 residues long. CDR3: CASMRAFGTEAFF. For the CDR3, the DNA is TGTGCCAGCATGAGGGCGTTCGGGACTGAAGCTTTCTTT.

The gene calls are TRBV19 and TRBJ1-6; D uncertain. Germline V gene data show CDR1 as LNHDA and CDR2 as SQIVND (reference sequence). V lost 10 bases, J lost 5 bases, and 12 bases lay in between. This CDR3 has 13 residues. CDR3 DNA sequence: TGTGCCACCAACGGGGAGAATAATTCACCCCTCCACTTT. This gives the protein CATNGENNSPLHF.

The J gene is TRBJ1-3, the V gene TRBV27; D call uncertain. The CDR3 contains 13 residues. V was trimmed by 0 bases and J by 2 bases, leaving 2 bases between them. Germline-derived CDR1 and CDR2 are MNHEY and SMNVEV (reference sequence). The CDR3 sequence is CASSLSAGNTIYF. As DNA, the CDR3 is TGTGCCAGCAGTTTATCGGCTGGAAACACCATATATTTT.

This chain links TRBV27 with TRBJ1-1; D is ambiguous. CDR1 is MNHEY, CDR2 SMNVEV, per germline (reference sequence). Trimming took 1 base from V and 1 from J, leaving 4 bases between them. The length of the CDR3 is 13 residues. CDR3 loop: CASSLLGNTEAFF. For the CDR3, the DNA is TGTGCCAGCAGTTTATTAGGGAACACTGAAGCTTTCTTT.

The CDR3 DNA is TGTGCCAGCAGCCAAGGTCGGCTGAACACTGAAGCTTTCTTT. It yields the protein CASSQGRLNTEAFF. V gene TRBV3-1 (or the pseudogene TRBV3-2) combines with J gene TRBJ1-1, with D unclear. This CDR3 contains 14 residues. Germline loops: CDR1 LGHDT, CDR2 YNNKEL (reference sequence). V lost 1 base, J lost 0 bases, and 6 bases lay in between.

The chain couples TRBV27 to TRBJ2-7; no firm D call. This CDR3 has 15 amino acids. V was shortened by 0 bases and J by 0 bases, with 9 bases between the two germline ends. Germline V gives CDR1 MNHEY, CDR2 SMNVEV (reference sequence). Here the CDR3 DNA reads TGTGCCAGCAGTTTATCGACTGATAGCTCCTACGAGCAGTACTTC. The encoded protein is CASSLSTDSSYEQYF.

This chain links TRBV30 with TRBJ2-2; D assignment may be TRBD1 or TRBD2 (5 bases each). V was clipped by 0 bases and J by 4 bases, with 15 bases between them. CDR3 length equals 16 residues. The germline gives CDR1 GTSNPN, CDR2 SVGIG (reference sequence). CDR3 loop: CAWSVVPGTGTGELFF. CDR3 in DNA: TGTGCCTGGAGTGTAGTACCGGGGACGGGCACCGGGGAGCTGTTTTTT.

Here the CDR3 DNA reads TGTGCCAGCACCAAGGGTTGGCAGGGGATCACTGAAGCTTTCTTT. Translating gives CASTKGWQGITEAFF. This chain joins TRBV6-5 and TRBJ1-1; TRBD1 is a possible D gene (6 bases). The germline gives CDR1 MNHEY, CDR2 SVGAGI. The CDR3 is 15 amino acids. V was cut by 7 bases and J by 4 bases, with 19 bases left in between.

This sequence joins TRBV3-1 (or the pseudogene TRBV3-2) and TRBJ2-2; D is unresolved. Germline values: CDR1 LGHDT, CDR2 YNNKEL (reference sequence). The V end lost 2 bases, the J end lost 6 bases, and 10 bases lay between the germline ends. This CDR3 contains 14 residues. This CDR3 is CASSQLSRPGELFF. The CDR3 coding sequence is TGTGCCAGCAGCCAACTCAGCAGACCCGGGGAGCTGTTTTTT.

V usage is TRBV12-3 or TRBV12-4 and J usage is TRBJ1-2; a weak D match, TRBD1 (5 bases). The CDR3 runs to 13 residues. Trimming took 10 bases from V and 4 from J, leaving 16 bases between them. The CDR3 spells CATISGGIYGYTF. CDR3 nucleotides: TGTGCCACAATTTCCGGGGGAATCTATGGCTACACCTTC.

V is TRBV7-8 and J is TRBJ2-7, with 7 bases that match TRBD2. Trimming cost V 4 bases and J 13 bases; bases outside gene matches: 10. This CDR3 region has 12 residues. The germline V gene has CDR1 SGHVS and CDR2 FQNEAQ. In nucleotides, the CDR3 is TGTGCCAGCAGCTCTGGGGGGGAATGGGGTTACTTC. Translation gives CASSSGGEWGYF.

CDR3: CASSVTDSYEQYF. Written as DNA, the CDR3 is TGTGCCAGCAGTGTGACAGATTCCTACGAGCAGTACTTC. The chain couples TRBV28 to TRBJ2-7, with D possibly being TRBD1 (5 bases). There are 13 residues in the CDR3. The germline V gene has CDR1 MDHEN and CDR2 SYDVKM. V was clipped by 5 bases and J by 1 base, with 9 bases between them.

This clone was found a few times. The chain employs TRBV2 and TRBJ2-5, with 9 bases fitting TRBD2. The CDR3 runs 15 residues. CDR1 is SNHLY, CDR2 FYNNEI, per germline. The V and J ends lost 4 bases and 4 bases, in that order; junction bases with no gene match: 7. The CDR3 spells CASSARRGGGETQYF. The DNA of the CDR3 is TGTGCCAGCAGTGCAAGGCGGGGGGGAGGAGAGACCCAGTACTTC.

V is TRBV7-8 and J is TRBJ1-2; no definite D call. The germline V gene encodes CDR1 SGHVS and CDR2 FQNEAQ. V lost 4 bases to trimming and J lost 4 bases, with 10 bases between them. The CDR3 is made up of 13 amino acids. The CDR3 is CASSSGSLYGYTF. The CDR3 DNA is TGTGCCAGCAGCTCCGGGAGCCTCTATGGCTACACCTTC.

The V call is TRBV6-5, the J call TRBJ1-5; unclear D gene. Trimming pared 4 bases from V and 0 bases from J, leaving 7 bases between. The CDR3 is made up of 14 amino acids. From germline, CDR1 is MNHEY and CDR2 SVGAGI. The DNA of the CDR3 is TGTGCCAGCAGTTCCACATATAGCAATCAGCCCCAGCATTTT. This codes for CASSSTYSNQPQHF.

A remark on this clone: One end of the junction does not line up with germline, which may come from a read error. CDR3 residues: CSVATYGTGAFF. CDR3 sequence (DNA): TGCAGCGTCGCAACCTACGGGACAGGGGCTTTCTTC. The J gene is TRBJ2-7, the V gene TRBV29-1; TRBD1 agrees at 10 bases. The germline CDR1 and CDR2 sequences are SQVTM and ANQGSEA. CDR3 length: 12 amino acids.

This clone was counted once. Here the CDR3 DNA reads TGTGCCAGCAGTGTGGGACGGGAGCAGTACTTC. This translates into CASSVGREQYF. The chain joins TRBV27 to TRBJ2-7, with D perhaps being TRBD1 or TRBD2 (5 bases each). Trimming took 5 bases from V and 7 from J, leaving 9 bases between them. Germline V gene data show CDR1 as MNHEY and CDR2 as SMNVEV (reference sequence). The CDR3 runs 11 residues.

V and J are TRBV9 and TRBJ2-3; a possible D gene is TRBD1 (8 bases). CDR1 and CDR2 from the germline V gene are SGDLS and YYNGEE. The CDR3 contains 15 residues. The V gene lost 4 bases and the J gene lost 5 bases, with 17 bases spanning the gap. The CDR3 DNA is TGTGCCAGCAGCATACGACAGGGGAGGGGAGATACGCAGTATTTT. It yields the protein CASSIRQGRGDTQYF. The whole variable domain, filled in from reference TRBV9 and TRBJ2-3, reads DSGVTQTPKHLITATGQRVTLRCSPRSGDLSVYWYQQSLDQGLQFLIQYYNGEERAKGNILERFSAQQFPDLHSELNLSSLELGDSALYFCASSIRQGRGDTQYFGPGTRLTVL.

As for this clone: The same CDR3 can be traced to other DNA sequences in this sample. J is TRBJ1-1 and V is TRBV3-1 (or the pseudogene TRBV3-2), with D uncertain. The germline gives CDR1 LGHDT, CDR2 YNNKEL (reference sequence). Trimming took off 1 base at V and 4 bases at J, with 4 bases between the two ends. This CDR3 has 12 amino acids. CDR3 DNA: TGTGCCAGCAGCCAAGGAGGCACTGAAGCTTTCTTT. It codes for CASSQGGTEAFF.

J is TRBJ1-3 and V is TRBV7-9; D is undetermined. Deletions cut 3 bases from V and 0 bases from J, with 12 bases between. This CDR3 is 16 amino acids long. Looked up from germline, CDR1 is SEHNR and CDR2 is FQNEAQ (reference sequence). This CDR3 reads CASSLAVRLSGNTIYF. The CDR3 region has the DNA TGTGCCAGCAGCTTGGCCGTACGACTCTCTGGAAACACCATATATTTT.